The 14 T cell receptor beta chains given below trace back to one sample, sequenced in a study of persistence of HIV-infected CD4 T cells. This was the immunoSEQ version 4 assay in survey mode. Sequencing was performed with immunoSEQ multiplex PCR; in TCRdb, only in-frame clones are kept and a portion is missing. In the table there are around 60,000 clones, about 81% of which are singletons. The stimulus was an HIV-1 Gag 15-mer peptide pool, 0.85 to 1 ug/peptide/mL. CD40L/CD69 double-negative CD45RO-high memory CD4+ T cells were collected. No antigen has been assigned to these receptors. The sequencing used CD4+ T cells sorted from PBMCs after approximately 19-hour stimulation, collected from a patient who received antiretroviral therapy. These receptors all come from an adult man with HIV who was CMV-seropositive.

V usage is TRBV7-9 and J usage is TRBJ1-2; D is ambiguous. Trimming removed 1 base from V and 6 bases from J, with 15 bases in between. CDR1 and CDR2 from the germline V gene are SEHNR and FQNEAQ (reference sequence). The CDR3 spans 15 residues. CDR3 coding DNA: TGTGCCAGCAGCTTAGAATCCTCCCCGGCGGATGGCTACACCTTC. It is translated as CASSLESSPADGYTF.

The chain combines TRBV10-3 with TRBJ1-5; D is possibly TRBD1 (5 bases). CDR3 length: 14 residues. The germline V gene has CDR1 ENHRY and CDR2 SYGVKD. Trimming left V 6 bases short and J 3 bases short, with 12 bases between. The CDR3 is CAIRDSLDNQPQHF. The CDR3 DNA follows: TGTGCCATCAGAGACAGCCTGGACAATCAGCCCCAGCATTTT.

The rearrangement links TRBV5-4 to TRBJ1-3; 7 bases are a match to TRBD1. The CDR3 consists of 14 residues. V dropped 4 bases and J dropped 3; count of bases not matched to a gene: 4. Germline CDR1 is SGHNT and CDR2 is YYREEE (reference sequence). This CDR3 is CASSRDRDGNTIYF. The CDR3 DNA sequence: TGTGCCAGCAGCCGAGACAGGGATGGAAACACCATATATTTT. Full variable domain (remainder filled in from reference TRBV5-4 and TRBJ1-3): ETGVTQSPTHLIKTRGQQVTLRCSSQSGHNTVSWYQQALGQGPQFIFQYYREEENGRGNFPPRFSGLQFPNYSSELNVNALELDDSALYLCASSRDRDGNTIYFGEGSWLTVV.

This chain joins TRBV7-2 and TRBJ1-2; no firm D call. The CDR3 totals 15 residues. V was trimmed by 3 bases and J by 5 bases, leaving 16 bases between them. Germline V gene sequence: CDR1 SGHTA, CDR2 FQGNSA. CDR3 region: CASSFQISAAYGYTF. CDR3 bases: TGTGCCAGCAGCTTCCAGATCTCGGCGGCTTATGGCTACACCTTC.

V usage is TRBV7-8 and J usage is TRBJ1-2; TRBD1 agrees at 7 bases. The germline gives CDR1 SGHVS, CDR2 FQNEAQ. V was clipped by 4 bases and J by 6 bases; unmatched bases: 5. The CDR3 runs to 13 residues. The CDR3 loop is CASSWQGENGYTF. CDR3 coding DNA: TGTGCCAGCAGCTGGCAGGGGGAAAATGGCTACACCTTC.

This sequence joins TRBV6-5 and TRBJ1-3; TRBD1 matches 7 bases. Germline CDR1 and CDR2: MNHEY and SVGAGI. Germline trimming cut 6 bases from V and 4 bases from J; bases unmatched to any gene: 9. This CDR3 is 15 amino acids long. The chain's CDR3 is CASSPDRVKGNTIYF. DNA for the CDR3: TGTGCCAGCAGCCCCGACAGGGTTAAGGGAAACACCATATATTTT.

This chain joins TRBV3-1 (or the pseudogene TRBV3-2) and TRBJ1-2; D ambiguous. Germline CDR1 LGHDT, CDR2 YNNKEL (reference sequence). CDR3 length: 14 residues. Trimming took 5 bases from V and 7 from J, leaving 17 bases between them. The CDR3 DNA reads TGTGCCAGCAGCTCACCAATGAGAGGGCTTGGCTACACCTTC. This translates into CASSSPMRGLGYTF.

The chain joins TRBV27 to TRBJ1-2; 7 bases map to TRBD1. The trim removed 1 base at V and 0 bases at J, leaving 2 bases unmatched. This CDR3 is built from 15 residues. Germline V gene lookup returns CDR1 MNHEY and CDR2 SMNVEV (reference sequence). The chain's CDR3 is CASSLLGQTNYGYTF. The CDR3 DNA is TGTGCCAGCAGTTTATTGGGACAGACTAACTATGGCTACACCTTC.

This chain connects TRBV4-2 to TRBJ1-2; D gene uncertain. The CDR3 is 15 residues long. Between the trimmed V and J ends, which lost 4 bases and 5 bases, there was a span of 17 bases. Germline V gene data show CDR1 as LGHNA and CDR2 as YNFKEQ. In DNA, the CDR3 is TGTGCCAGCAGCCCGAGGATAGGTCAGGATTATGGCTACACCTTC. It translates to CASSPRIGQDYGYTF.

The rearrangement joins TRBV24-1 to TRBJ2-1; D unclear. CDR3 size: 13 residues. The germline V gene has CDR1 KGHDR and CDR2 SFDVKD. The germline V and J ends were trimmed by 5 bases and 5 bases, with 9 bases remaining between them. CDR3 coding DNA: TGTGCCACCAGTGCTCCCGGAGACAATGAGCAGTTCTTC. It is translated as CATSAPGDNEQFF.

The chain uses TRBV25-1 and TRBJ2-3; D is possibly TRBD1 (5 bases). The CDR3 length is 15 residues. CDR1 is MGHDK and CDR2 is SYGVNS in the germline V gene. The germline V and J ends were trimmed by 4 bases and 0 bases, with 11 bases remaining between them. CDR3 in amino acids: CASSAGRVSTDTQYF. For the CDR3, the DNA is TGTGCCAGCAGTGCCGGCAGGGTGAGCACAGATACGCAGTATTTT.

The J gene is TRBJ2-7, the V gene TRBV6-1; 8 nucleotides align to TRBD2. The CDR3 extends over 18 amino acids. Germline CDR1 MNHNS, CDR2 SASEGT. V lost 1 base to trimming and J lost 0 bases; unmatched junction nucleotides: 11. Here the CDR3 reads CASSEGLAGGPSSYEQYF. CDR3 bases: TGTGCCAGCAGTGAAGGGCTAGCGGGTGGACCGAGCTCCTACGAGCAGTACTTC.

The chain uses TRBV18 and TRBJ2-2, with D maybe TRBD1 (5 bases). The germline V gene encodes CDR1 KGHSH and CDR2 LQKENI. The CDR3 consists of 13 residues. V was cut by 4 bases and J by 3 bases, with 6 bases left in between. CDR3 sequence reads: CASSQGYTGELFF. CDR3 bases: TGTGCCAGCTCACAGGGGTACACCGGGGAGCTGTTTTTT.

The chain links TRBV6-5 to TRBJ1-5, with 10 positions matching TRBD1. CDR3 length: 15 residues. Germline CDR1 reads MNHEY; CDR2 reads SVGAGI. Losses at the gene ends were 5 bases for V and 6 bases for J; bases not matched to a gene: 7. The CDR3 DNA follows: TGTGCCAGCAGTCGAGGACAGGGGGAAGGTCAGCCCCAGCATTTT. Its protein product is CASSRGQGEGQPQHF.